The 22 T cell receptor beta chains presented below share a single source sample, sequenced in a study of identical twins. MiXCR was run by TCRdb on the 5' RACE reads, yielding one entry per CDR3 protein. The data hold about 550,000 distinct CDR3 sequences, with about 22% observed a single time. The same sample was also studied in work on yellow fever vaccine responses in identical twins.

Sample: CD4+ T cells sorted from blood. These receptors were collected from a woman aged 18-29 years in good health.

V gene TRBV20-1 combines with J gene TRBJ2-3; D is uncertain. The germline CDR1 and CDR2 sequences are DFQATT and SNEGSKA (reference sequence). Trimming took 4 bases from V and 0 from J, leaving 14 bases between them. The CDR3 spans 15 residues. This chain's CDR3 is CSAIMATPSTDTQYF. Written as DNA, the CDR3 is TGCAGTGCTATTATGGCTACACCTAGCACAGATACGCAGTATTTT.

The chain has TRBV11-3 and TRBJ2-2; TRBD1 matches at 10 bases. This CDR3 is 15 amino acids long. Germline lookup yields CDR1 SGHNT and CDR2 YENEEA. J was trimmed by 4 bases and V by 5 bases; bases with no gene match: 4. In nucleotides, the CDR3 is TGTGCCAGCAGCATTAGGACAGGGGGCACCGGGGAGCTGTTTTTT. Its translation: CASSIRTGGTGELFF.

CDR3 DNA sequence: TGCGCCAGCAGCCACAGGGTGGGGAACACTGAAGCTTTCTTT. Amino acids: CASSHRVGNTEAFF. The chain carries TRBV5-1 and TRBJ1-1; tentative D call: TRBD1 (6 bases). V was clipped by 4 bases and J by 1 base, with 11 bases between them. Germline values: CDR1 SGHRS, CDR2 YFSETQ. The CDR3 contains 14 residues. Supplemented by reference TRBV5-1 and TRBJ1-1, the full variable domain reads KAGVTQTPRYLIKTRGQQVTLSCSPISGHRSVSWYQQTPGQGLQFLFEYFSETQRNKGNFPGRFSGRQFSNSRSEMNVSTLELGDSALYLCASSHRVGNTEAFFGQGTRLTVV.

This clonotype appeared a few times. The V gene is TRBV11-2, the J gene TRBJ1-2; D remains ambiguous. CDR3 length: 14 amino acids. Germline loops: CDR1 SGHAT, CDR2 FQNNGV. Trimming removed 3 bases at V and 5 bases at J, with 13 bases between. The CDR3 DNA reads TGTGCCAGCAGCTTTAACTCGGGCAGTTATGGCTACACCTTC. Its translation is CASSFNSGSYGYTF.

As concerns this clonotype: The junction and the germline gene differ at one end; a read error may be behind it. V is TRBV24-1 and J is TRBJ2-3; D gene ambiguous. The CDR3 sequence is 13 residues long. CDR1 and CDR2 from the germline V gene are KGHDR and SFDVKD. The CDR3 loop is CTTSDLDTDTQYF. CDR3 sequence (DNA): TGTACCACCAGTGATTTGGACACAGATACGCAGTATTTT.

The chain has TRBV4-1 and TRBJ2-4; D unresolved. The germline CDR1 and CDR2 sequences are MGHRA and YSYEKL. The V gene lost 1 base and the J gene lost 8 bases, with 12 bases spanning the gap. The CDR3 is 14 amino acids. CDR3 protein: CASSQGANGYIQYF. The CDR3 DNA reads TGCGCCAGCAGCCAAGGGGCCAATGGGTACATTCAGTACTTC.

The V and J genes are TRBV6-5 and TRBJ2-5, with a tentative D call TRBD1 (8 bases). Trimming stripped 0 bases from V and 2 bases from J, with 13 bases between. The CDR3 spans 16 residues. The germline V gene encodes CDR1 MNHEY and CDR2 SVGAGI. The DNA of the CDR3 is TGTGCCAGCAGTTACTCACAGGGGGGGGGGCAAGAGACCCAGTACTTC. It codes for CASSYSQGGGQETQYF.

This chain joins TRBV20-1 and TRBJ2-1; D not resolved. Germline V CDR1 and CDR2: DFQATT, SNEGSKA (reference sequence). V was pared by 7 bases and J by 3 bases, with 10 bases between. The CDR3 runs to 12 residues. The CDR3 protein is CSVRENYNEQFF. The CDR3 DNA reads as TGCAGTGTTAGGGAAAACTACAATGAGCAGTTCTTC.

The genes are TRBV3-1 and TRBJ2-7, with D maybe TRBD2 (6 bases). This CDR3 has 15 residues. Trimming took 1 base from V and 0 from J, leaving 10 bases between them. Germline CDR1 is LGHDT and CDR2 is YNNKEL (reference sequence). The CDR3 sequence: CASSQVSGSSYEQYF. Written as DNA, the CDR3 is TGTGCCAGCAGCCAAGTTAGCGGAAGCTCCTACGAGCAGTACTTC.

The J gene is TRBJ2-1, the V gene TRBV5-5; perhaps D is TRBD1 or TRBD2 (7 bases each). With 0 bases removed from V and 1 base from J, the gap between germline ends came to 14 bases. This CDR3 is built from 17 residues. In germline, CDR1 is SGHKS, CDR2 YYEKEE (reference sequence). CDR3 DNA: TGTGCCAGCAGCTTGGGCGGGGGACAGCTATCCTACAATGAGCAGTTCTTC. Its translation: CASSLGGGQLSYNEQFF.

Concerning this clonotype itself: The junction departs from the called germline gene at one end, perhaps through a read error. The rearrangement links TRBV20-1 to TRBJ1-1, with D perhaps matching TRBD1 (5 bases). The CDR3 loop spans 12 amino acids. Per germline, CDR1 DFQATT and CDR2 SNEGSKA (reference sequence). The DNA of the CDR3 is TGCAGTGCGAGAGAAGACAGTCCTGAAGCTTTCTTT. Translation gives CSAREDSPEAFF.

This clonotype has a handful of counts. The chain couples TRBV6-5 to TRBJ2-5; a possible D gene is TRBD1 (7 bases). CDR1 and CDR2 (germline): MNHEY, SVGAGI. Trimming cost V 2 bases and J 5 bases, with 15 bases left between them. The CDR3 has 15 amino acids. CDR3 loop: CASSYESGGRETQYF. CDR3 nucleotides: TGTGCCAGCAGTTACGAATCAGGGGGGCGGGAGACCCAGTACTTC.

The chain carries TRBV24-1 and TRBJ2-2, with 9 positions matching TRBD1. The CDR3 is 17 amino acids. Germline values: CDR1 KGHDR, CDR2 SFDVKD. The junction had 8 bases not matched to a gene; V was cut back by 1 base and J by 6 bases. The CDR3 sequence: CATSDFAGQGRPGELFF. The CDR3, as DNA: TGTGCCACCAGTGATTTTGCGGGACAGGGTCGCCCCGGGGAGCTGTTTTTT.

This clonotype was observed a handful of times. V and J are TRBV7-2 and TRBJ2-7; TRBD1 or TRBD2 may be the D gene (5 bases each). Trimming removed 0 bases from V and 0 bases from J, with 9 bases in between. Germline values: CDR1 SGHTA, CDR2 FQGNSA. The CDR3 loop spans 15 amino acids. The CDR3 DNA follows: TGTGCCAGCAGCTTAGCGGGACCGGCCTCCTACGAGCAGTACTTC. This sequence encodes CASSLAGPASYEQYF.

This clonotype appeared a few times. The genes are TRBV21-1 and TRBJ2-3. TRBV21-1 is a pseudogene locus. This CDR3 contains 14 residues. The CDR3 DNA is TGTGCCAGCAGCCCCAAACTGGGCACAGATACGCAGTATTTT. It translates to CASSPKLGTDTQYF.

This clonotype was observed a handful of times. J is TRBJ2-2 and V is TRBV12-3 or TRBV12-4; D may be TRBD1 (5 bases). The CDR3 has 15 amino acids. Trimming pared 7 bases from V and 4 bases from J, leaving 16 bases between. CDR3 DNA: TGTGCCAGCAAACAGGATCGCCGTAGCACCGGGGAGCTGTTTTTT. This encodes CASKQDRRSTGELFF.

This clonotype was seen only a few times. The CDR3 protein is CASSLSIAGGARNNEQFF. The CDR3 region has the DNA TGTGCCAGCAGCTTGAGTATAGCGGGAGGGGCCCGCAACAATGAGCAGTTCTTC. The V call is TRBV5-6, the J call TRBJ2-1; TRBD2 aligns across 11 bases. V dropped 1 base and J dropped 5; count of bases not matched to a gene: 11. CDR1 is SGHDT and CDR2 is YYEEEE in the germline V gene. The CDR3 is made up of 18 amino acids.

The V gene is TRBV19, the J gene TRBJ1-2; 10 nucleotides match TRBD1. CDR1 is LNHDA and CDR2 is SQIVND in the germline V gene (reference sequence). V trimming: 6 bases; J trimming: 6 bases; junction bases outside the gene matches: 7. This CDR3 spans 14 amino acids. The CDR3, as DNA: TGTGCCAGTAGGACGGGGGACAGGGGCCATGGCTACACCTTC. This gives the protein CASRTGDRGHGYTF.

This chain links TRBV7-9 with TRBJ2-1; 9 bases are shared with TRBD2. This CDR3 is built from 15 residues. V shed 2 bases and J 7 bases; nucleotides not matched to a gene: 6. Germline V gene sequence: CDR1 SEHNR, CDR2 FQNEAQ (reference sequence). The CDR3 DNA follows: TGTGCCAGCAGCTTATGGGCGGGGGGGCAAAATGAGCAGTTCTTC. It is translated as CASSLWAGGQNEQFF.

The chain joins TRBV10-3 to TRBJ2-1, with 10 nucleotides matching TRBD1. Per germline, CDR1 ENHRY and CDR2 SYGVKD. V shed 8 bases, J shed 9 bases, and the junction held 10 bases outside the gene matches. The length of the CDR3 is 14 residues. CDR3 in amino acids: CAIGGQGGNFEQFF. CDR3 sequence (DNA): TGTGCCATCGGCGGACAGGGGGGCAATTTTGAGCAGTTCTTC.

The chain is built from TRBV10-3 and TRBJ2-5; possible D gene TRBD1, 6 bases. Trimming stripped 7 bases from V and 5 bases from J, with 14 bases between. Germline CDR1 and CDR2: ENHRY and SYGVKD. The CDR3 contains 13 residues. CDR3 sequence reads: CAIMPQGRETQYF. CDR3 bases: TGTGCCATCATGCCCCAGGGGCGGGAGACCCAGTACTTC.

A few counts support this clonotype. This rearrangement joins TRBV18 to TRBJ2-1, with 8 bases lining up with TRBD2. Per germline, CDR1 KGHSH and CDR2 LQKENI. Trimming removed 5 bases from V and 2 bases from J; junction bases left unmatched: 5. The CDR3 has 15 residues. The CDR3 is CASSGIAGTYNEQFF. The CDR3 coding sequence is TGTGCCAGCTCAGGGATAGCGGGAACCTACAATGAGCAGTTCTTC.